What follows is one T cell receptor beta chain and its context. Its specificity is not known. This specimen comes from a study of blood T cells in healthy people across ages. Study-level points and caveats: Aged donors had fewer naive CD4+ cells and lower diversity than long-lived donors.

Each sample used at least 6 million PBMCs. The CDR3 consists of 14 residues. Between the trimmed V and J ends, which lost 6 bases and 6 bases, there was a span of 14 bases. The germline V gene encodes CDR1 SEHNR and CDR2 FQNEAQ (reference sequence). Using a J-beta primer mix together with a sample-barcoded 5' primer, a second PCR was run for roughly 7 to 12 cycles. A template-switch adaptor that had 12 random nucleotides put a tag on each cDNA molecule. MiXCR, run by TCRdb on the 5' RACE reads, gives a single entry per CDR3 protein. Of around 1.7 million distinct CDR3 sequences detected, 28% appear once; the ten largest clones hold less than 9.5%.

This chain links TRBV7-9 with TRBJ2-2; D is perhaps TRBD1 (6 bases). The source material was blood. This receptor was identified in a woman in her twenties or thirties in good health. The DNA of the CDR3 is TGTGCCAGCAGACAACAGGGTGAAGCCGGGGAGCTGTTTTTT. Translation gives CASRQQGEAGELFF.